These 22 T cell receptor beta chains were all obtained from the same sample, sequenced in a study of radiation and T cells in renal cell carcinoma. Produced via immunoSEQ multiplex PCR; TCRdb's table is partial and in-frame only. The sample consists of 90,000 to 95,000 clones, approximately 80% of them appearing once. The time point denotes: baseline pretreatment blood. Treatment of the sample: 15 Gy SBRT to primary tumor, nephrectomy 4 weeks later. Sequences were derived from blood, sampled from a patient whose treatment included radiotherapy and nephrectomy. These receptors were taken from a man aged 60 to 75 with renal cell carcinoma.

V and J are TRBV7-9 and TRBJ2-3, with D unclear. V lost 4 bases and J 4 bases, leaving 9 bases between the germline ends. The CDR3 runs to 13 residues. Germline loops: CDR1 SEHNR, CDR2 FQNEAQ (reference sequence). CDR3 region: CASSSSDSDTQYF. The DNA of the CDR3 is TGTGCCAGCAGCTCTTCTGACTCAGATACGCAGTATTTT.

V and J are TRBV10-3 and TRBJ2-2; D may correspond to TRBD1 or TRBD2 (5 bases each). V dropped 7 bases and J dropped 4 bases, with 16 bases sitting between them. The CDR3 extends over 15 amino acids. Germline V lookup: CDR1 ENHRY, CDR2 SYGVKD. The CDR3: CAIMPGTDPTGELFF. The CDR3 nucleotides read TGTGCCATCATGCCAGGGACCGACCCCACCGGGGAGCTGTTTTTT.

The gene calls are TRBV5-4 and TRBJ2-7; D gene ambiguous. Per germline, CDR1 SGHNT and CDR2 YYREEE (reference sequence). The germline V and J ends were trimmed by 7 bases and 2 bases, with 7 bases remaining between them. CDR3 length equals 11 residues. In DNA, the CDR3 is TGTGCCAGCGGCTACCCCTACGAGCAGTACTTC. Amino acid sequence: CASGYPYEQYF. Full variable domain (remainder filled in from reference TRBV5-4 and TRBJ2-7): ETGVTQSPTHLIKTRGQQVTLRCSSQSGHNTVSWYQQALGQGPQFIFQYYREEENGRGNFPPRFSGLQFPNYSSELNVNALELDDSALYLCASGYPYEQYFGPGTRLTVT.

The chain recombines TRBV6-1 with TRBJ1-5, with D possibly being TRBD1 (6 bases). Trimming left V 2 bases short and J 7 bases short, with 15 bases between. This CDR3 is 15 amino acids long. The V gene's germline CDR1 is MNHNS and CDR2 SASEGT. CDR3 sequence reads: CASSESGGSSQPQHF. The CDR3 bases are TGTGCCAGCAGTGAATCGGGGGGCTCGTCGCAGCCCCAGCATTTT.

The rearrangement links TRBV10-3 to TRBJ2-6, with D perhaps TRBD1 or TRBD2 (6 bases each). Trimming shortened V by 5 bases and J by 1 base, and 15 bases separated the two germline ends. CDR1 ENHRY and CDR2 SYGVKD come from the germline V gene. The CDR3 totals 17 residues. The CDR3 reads CAISPGQGGSGANVLTF. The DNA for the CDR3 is TGTGCCATCAGTCCGGGACAAGGGGGGTCTGGGGCCAACGTCCTGACTTTC.

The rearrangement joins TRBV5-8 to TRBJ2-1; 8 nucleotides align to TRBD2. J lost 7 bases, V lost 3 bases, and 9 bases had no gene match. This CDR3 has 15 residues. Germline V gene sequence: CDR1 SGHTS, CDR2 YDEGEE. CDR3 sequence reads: CASSWSGSRMNEQFF. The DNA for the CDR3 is TGTGCCAGCAGCTGGAGCGGGAGCCGTATGAATGAGCAGTTCTTC.

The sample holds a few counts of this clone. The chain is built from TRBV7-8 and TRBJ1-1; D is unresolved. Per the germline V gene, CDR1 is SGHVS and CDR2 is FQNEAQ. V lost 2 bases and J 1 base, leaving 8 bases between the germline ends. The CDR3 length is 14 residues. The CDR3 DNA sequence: TGTGCCAGCAGCTTATCGCGCGGGAACACTGAAGCTTTCTTT. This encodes CASSLSRGNTEAFF. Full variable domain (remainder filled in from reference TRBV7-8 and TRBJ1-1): GAGVSQSPRYKVAKRGQDVALRCDPISGHVSLFWYQQALGQGPEFLTYFQNEAQLDKSGLPSDRFFAERPEGSVSTLKIQRTQQEDSAVYLCASSLSRGNTEAFFGQGTRLTVV.

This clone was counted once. DNA of the CDR3: TGTGCCAGCGGGGGGTCCGGGACTAGTCGCTACGAGCAGTACTTC. As protein: CASGGSGTSRYEQYF. V and J are TRBV2 and TRBJ2-5; 8 positions agree with TRBD2. With the DNA end fitting TRBJ2-7 better, the J assignment may be wrong. The length of the CDR3 is 15 residues. Germline V lookup: CDR1 SNHLY, CDR2 FYNNEI.

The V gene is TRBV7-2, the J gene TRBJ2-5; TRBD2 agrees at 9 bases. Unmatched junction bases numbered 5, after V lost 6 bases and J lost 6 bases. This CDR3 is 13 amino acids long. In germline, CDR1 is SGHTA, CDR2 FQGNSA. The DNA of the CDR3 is TGTGCCAGCAGGGCTAGCGGGACCCAGACCCAGTACTTC. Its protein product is CASRASGTQTQYF.

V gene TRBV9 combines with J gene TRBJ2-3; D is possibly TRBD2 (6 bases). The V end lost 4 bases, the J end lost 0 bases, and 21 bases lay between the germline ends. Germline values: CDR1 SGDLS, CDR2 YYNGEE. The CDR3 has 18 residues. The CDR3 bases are TGTGCCAGCAGCCGTGCGATCGGGGGTTATGCTAGCACAGATACGCAGTATTTT. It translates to CASSRAIGGYASTDTQYF.

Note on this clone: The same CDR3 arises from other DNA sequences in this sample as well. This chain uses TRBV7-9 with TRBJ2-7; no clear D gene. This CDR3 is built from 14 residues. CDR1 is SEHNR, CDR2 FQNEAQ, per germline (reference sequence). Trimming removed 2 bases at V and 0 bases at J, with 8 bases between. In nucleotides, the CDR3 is TGTGCCAGCAGCTTAATGGCCAGCTCCTACGAGCAGTACTTC. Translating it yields CASSLMASSYEQYF.

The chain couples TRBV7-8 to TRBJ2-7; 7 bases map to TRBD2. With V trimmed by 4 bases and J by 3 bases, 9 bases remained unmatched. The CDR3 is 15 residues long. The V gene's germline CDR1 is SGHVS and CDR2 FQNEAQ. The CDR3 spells CASSSVGGSDYEQYF. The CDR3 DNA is TGTGCCAGCAGCTCTGTTGGCGGGAGCGACTACGAGCAGTACTTC.

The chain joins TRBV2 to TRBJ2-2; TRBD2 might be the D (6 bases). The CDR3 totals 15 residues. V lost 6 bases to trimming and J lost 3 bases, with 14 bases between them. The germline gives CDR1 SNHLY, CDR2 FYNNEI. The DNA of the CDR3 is TGTGCCAGCAGGGGGGACTTCCCATACACCGGGGAGCTGTTTTTT. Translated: CASRGDFPYTGELFF.

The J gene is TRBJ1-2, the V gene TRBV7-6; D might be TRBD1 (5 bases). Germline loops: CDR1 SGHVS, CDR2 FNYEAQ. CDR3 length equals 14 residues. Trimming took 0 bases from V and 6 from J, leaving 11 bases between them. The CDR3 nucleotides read TGTGCCAGCAGCTTAGCGGGGGAAGTCGATGGCTACACCTTC. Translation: CASSLAGEVDGYTF. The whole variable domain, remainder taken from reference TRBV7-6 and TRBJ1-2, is GAGVSQSPRYKVTKRGQDVALRCDPISGHVSLYWYRQALGQGPEFLTYFNYEAQQDKSGLPNDRFSAERPEGSISTLTIQRTEQRDSAMYRCASSLAGEVDGYTFGSGTRLTVV.

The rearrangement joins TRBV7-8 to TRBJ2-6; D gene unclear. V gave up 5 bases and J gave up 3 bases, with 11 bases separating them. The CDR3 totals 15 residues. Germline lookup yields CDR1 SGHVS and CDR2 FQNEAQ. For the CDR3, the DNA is TGTGCCAGCAGCCCCCGGTCCCGTGGGGCCAACGTCCTGACTTTC. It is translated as CASSPRSRGANVLTF. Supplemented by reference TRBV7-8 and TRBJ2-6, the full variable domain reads GAGVSQSPRYKVAKRGQDVALRCDPISGHVSLFWYQQALGQGPEFLTYFQNEAQLDKSGLPSDRFFAERPEGSVSTLKIQRTQQEDSAVYLCASSPRSRGANVLTFGAGSRLTVL.

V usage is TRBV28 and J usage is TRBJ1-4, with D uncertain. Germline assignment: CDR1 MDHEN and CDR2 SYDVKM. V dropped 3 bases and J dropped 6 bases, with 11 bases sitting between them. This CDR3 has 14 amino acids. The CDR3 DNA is TGTGCCAGCAGTTTGGAGAGGGTAGATGAAAAACTGTTTTTT. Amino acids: CASSLERVDEKLFF.

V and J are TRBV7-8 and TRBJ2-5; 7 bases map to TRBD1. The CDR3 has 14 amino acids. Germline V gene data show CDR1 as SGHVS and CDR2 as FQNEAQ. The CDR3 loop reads CASRPAGGQETQYF. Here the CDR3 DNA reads TGTGCTAGCCGCCCTGCAGGGGGCCAAGAGACCCAGTACTTC.

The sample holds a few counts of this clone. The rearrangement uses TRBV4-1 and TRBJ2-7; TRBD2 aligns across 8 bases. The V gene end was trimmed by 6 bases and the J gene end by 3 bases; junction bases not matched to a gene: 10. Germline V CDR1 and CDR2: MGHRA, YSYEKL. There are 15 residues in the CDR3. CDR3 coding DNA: TGCGCCAGCAGTCTGACCGGGACTAGAGACTACGAGCAGTACTTC. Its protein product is CASSLTGTRDYEQYF.

This CDR3 is CASSLRSLIKEDEQYF. DNA for the CDR3: TGTGCCAGCAGCTTGCGCTCCTTAATTAAGGAAGACGAGCAGTACTTC. The V and J genes are TRBV5-6 and TRBJ2-7; D is unresolved. Germline loops: CDR1 SGHDT, CDR2 YYEEEE. V was pared by 1 base and J by 5 bases, with 19 bases between. The CDR3 is 16 amino acids.

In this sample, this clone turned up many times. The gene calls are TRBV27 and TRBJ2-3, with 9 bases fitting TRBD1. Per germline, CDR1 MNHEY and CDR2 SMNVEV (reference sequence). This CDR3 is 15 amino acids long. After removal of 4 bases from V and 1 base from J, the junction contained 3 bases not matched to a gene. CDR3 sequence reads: CASSSRTGGTDTQYF. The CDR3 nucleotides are TGTGCCAGCAGTTCTCGGACAGGGGGCACAGATACGCAGTATTTT.

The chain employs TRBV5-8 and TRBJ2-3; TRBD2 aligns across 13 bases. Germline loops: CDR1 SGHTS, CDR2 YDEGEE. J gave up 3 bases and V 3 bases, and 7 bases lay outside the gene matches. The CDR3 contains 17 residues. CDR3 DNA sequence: TGTGCCAGCAGCTCCGGCGGACTAGCGGGAGCTACAGATACGCAGTATTTT. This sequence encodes CASSSGGLAGATDTQYF.

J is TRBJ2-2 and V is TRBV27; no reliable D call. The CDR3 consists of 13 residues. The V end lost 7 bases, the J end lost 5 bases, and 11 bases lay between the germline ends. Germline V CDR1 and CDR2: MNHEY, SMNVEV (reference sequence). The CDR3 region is CASMLGRTGELFF. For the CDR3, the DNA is TGTGCCAGCATGTTGGGCAGGACCGGGGAGCTGTTTTTT.